A single sample is the source of the 26 T cell receptor beta chains below, sequenced in a study of shared clonotypes between healthy human individuals (dated by TCRdb to the early 2020s). Library preparation employed the immunoSEQ multiplex PCR assay. Not all clones reach the TCRdb copy of this immuneACCESS table, which keeps in-frame sequences only. Checked studies attribute under half of the gap to unresolved V genes and leave the rest unexplained. Present in this sample are about 2,100,000 clones, about 93% of which were seen just once. Roughly 1.7% of the sample is taken by the ten largest. CD8 naive samples were CD45RO-negative cells positively selected for CCR7, giving a CD45RA+CCR7+ population that excluded TemRA cells. What was sequenced was naive CD8+ T cells from PBMCs. Sample cell subset or site, as interpreted from the label and publication: CD45RA+CCR7+. The receptors come from a man aged 18 to 30 in good health. Some clones in this sample may be carry-over from other donors' samples.

This sequence joins TRBV30 and TRBJ2-7; 12 bases are shared with TRBD2. With V trimmed by 2 bases and J by 2 bases, 19 bases remained unmatched. The CDR3 totals 20 residues. CDR1 and CDR2 from the germline V gene are GTSNPN and SVGIG (reference sequence). The chain's CDR3 is CAWSMGLAGGPSTETYEQYF. CDR3 in DNA: TGTGCCTGGAGTATGGGGCTAGCGGGAGGGCCATCGACGGAAACCTACGAGCAGTACTTC.

This chain joins TRBV6-1 and TRBJ1-1; 10 bases align to TRBD1. CDR1 is MNHNS, CDR2 SASEGT, per germline. V lost 6 bases to trimming and J lost 8 bases; unmatched junction nucleotides: 6. The CDR3 spans 13 residues. The CDR3 sequence: CASRTGGRGEAFF. The CDR3 nucleotides are TGTGCCAGCAGGACAGGGGGCAGAGGCGAAGCTTTCTTT.

The chain has TRBV19 and TRBJ2-7, with D possibly being TRBD2 (6 bases). The V and J ends lost 6 bases and 1 base respectively, with 13 bases between them. The germline V gene encodes CDR1 LNHDA and CDR2 SQIVND (reference sequence). The CDR3 contains 14 residues. CDR3 sequence: CASSPGLRSYEQYF. CDR3 in DNA: TGTGCCAGTAGCCCGGGACTGCGATCCTACGAGCAGTACTTC. Full variable domain (outside the CDR3, taken from reference TRBV19 and TRBJ2-7): DGGITQSPKYLFRKEGQNVTLSCEQNLNHDAMYWYRQDPGQGLRLIYYSQIVNDFQKGDIAEGYSVSREKKESFPLTVTSAQKNPTAFYLCASSPGLRSYEQYFGPGTRLTVT.

The chain has TRBV27 and TRBJ1-5; D gene uncertain. The CDR3 covers 15 residues. The germline V gene has CDR1 MNHEY and CDR2 SMNVEV (reference sequence). Trimming cost V 8 bases and J 1 base, with 15 bases left between them. The CDR3 loop reads CASSHRARSNQPQHF. The CDR3 nucleotides read TGTGCCAGCTCTCACCGGGCACGGAGCAATCAGCCCCAGCATTTT.

The chain is built from TRBV5-1 and TRBJ2-2; possibly TRBD2 for D (6 bases). In germline, CDR1 is SGHRS, CDR2 YFSETQ. V was pared by 0 bases and J by 7 bases, with 7 bases between. The CDR3 has 13 amino acids. In nucleotides, the CDR3 is TGCGCCAGCAGCTTGGCCGGGGGCGGGGAGCTGTTTTTT. It yields the protein CASSLAGGGELFF.

The rearrangement joins TRBV28 to TRBJ2-7; 12 bases agree with TRBD2. Per the germline V gene, CDR1 is MDHEN and CDR2 is SYDVKM. The CDR3 is 15 amino acids. The V segment lost 3 bases and the J segment 3 bases; nucleotides outside the gene matches: 3. The CDR3 reads CASSLLAGGFYEQYF. In nucleotides, the CDR3 is TGTGCCAGCAGTTTGCTAGCGGGAGGGTTCTACGAGCAGTACTTC.

The chain couples TRBV7-3 to TRBJ2-3; no clear D. Germline V CDR1 and CDR2: SGHTA, FQGTGA. This CDR3 has 13 amino acids. The V gene lost 2 bases and the J gene lost 3 bases, with 6 bases spanning the gap. DNA for the CDR3: TGTGCCAGCAGCTTAGAGGCAACAGATACGCAGTATTTT. This sequence encodes CASSLEATDTQYF.

This chain links TRBV7-6 with TRBJ2-3; TRBD2 agrees at 8 bases. Per germline, CDR1 SGHVS and CDR2 FNYEAQ. The CDR3 contains 16 residues. The V gene end was trimmed by 5 bases and the J gene end by 1 base; junction bases not matched to a gene: 8. CDR3: CASSPRTSSGTDTQYF. CDR3 nucleotide sequence: TGTGCCAGCAGCCCTAGGACTAGCTCCGGCACAGATACGCAGTATTTT.

This sequence joins TRBV5-1 and TRBJ2-2; D not certain. V was cut by 4 bases and J by 6 bases, with 19 bases left in between. Germline V CDR1 and CDR2: SGHRS, YFSETQ. This CDR3 has 16 residues. CDR3 nucleotides: TGCGCCAGCAGCCCCCTCGGTGGTGGTCGGGCCGGGGAGCTGTTTTTT. Translation gives CASSPLGGGRAGELFF.

The chain combines TRBV21-1 with TRBJ2-5; the D call in the table, TRBD2, was not verified against the DNA. TRBV21-1 has pseudogene status. The CDR3 consists of 15 residues. The CDR3 sequence is CASSKVGASEETQYF. Written as DNA, the CDR3 is TGTGCCAGCTCTAAGGTCGGGGCTAGCGAAGAGACCCAGTACTTC.

The V call is TRBV19, the J call TRBJ2-1; D remains ambiguous. Germline values: CDR1 LNHDA, CDR2 SQIVND (reference sequence). V was trimmed by 9 bases and J by 0 bases, leaving 15 bases between them. The CDR3 runs to 15 residues. CDR3 coding DNA: TGTGCCAGCAGCGCTCTTATGGGCTCCTACAATGAGCAGTTCTTC. Its translation: CASSALMGSYNEQFF.

The V gene is TRBV5-8, the J gene TRBJ2-4; 12 nucleotides match TRBD2. The CDR3 is made up of 17 amino acids. Germline V gene data show CDR1 as SGHTS and CDR2 as YDEGEE. V lost 3 bases, J lost 9 bases, and 13 bases stayed unmatched. The CDR3 here is CASSSRARLAGEGIQYF. CDR3 coding DNA: TGTGCCAGCAGCTCCCGCGCCAGACTAGCGGGAGAAGGCATTCAGTACTTC.

The chain joins TRBV13 to TRBJ2-1; 7 bases line up with TRBD1. Germline assignment: CDR1 PRHDT and CDR2 FYEKMQ (reference sequence). Trimming removed 4 bases from V and 13 bases from J; junction bases left unmatched: 13. CDR3 length: 14 amino acids. CDR3 DNA sequence: TGTGCCAGCAGCTCCGGGACAGCCCCTGGTCCCCAGTTCTTC. Protein sequence: CASSSGTAPGPQFF.

V gene TRBV18 combines with J gene TRBJ2-7; maybe TRBD1 (6 bases). V lost 3 bases and J 3 bases, leaving 12 bases between the germline ends. Germline loops: CDR1 KGHSH, CDR2 LQKENI. The length of the CDR3 is 14 residues. The CDR3 DNA follows: TGTGCCAGCTCACCGGACAGAGAGGTCTACGAGCAGTACTTC. Protein sequence: CASSPDREVYEQYF.

This chain connects TRBV13 to TRBJ2-1; perhaps D is TRBD1 or TRBD2 (5 bases each). The CDR3 totals 15 residues. Germline CDR1 reads PRHDT; CDR2 reads FYEKMQ (reference sequence). The ends were cut back, 4 bases at V and 4 bases at J, with 14 bases in the middle. The CDR3 sequence: CASSSRDARYNEQFF. CDR3 DNA: TGTGCCAGCAGCTCCCGGGACGCACGATACAATGAGCAGTTCTTC. Full variable domain (outside the CDR3, taken from reference TRBV13 and TRBJ2-1): AAGVIQSPRHLIKEKRETATLKCYPIPRHDTVYWYQQGPGQDPQFLISFYEKMQSDKGSIPDRFSAQQFSDYHSELNMSSLELGDSALYFCASSSRDARYNEQFFGPGTRLTVL.

The chain uses TRBV28 and TRBJ2-1; TRBD2 aligns across 10 bases. Germline V gene lookup returns CDR1 MDHEN and CDR2 SYDVKM. The CDR3 loop spans 18 amino acids. Unmatched junction bases numbered 12, after V lost 0 bases and J lost 7 bases. The CDR3 coding sequence is TGTGCCAGCAGTTTATGGGTTCGTTCTAGCGGGAGTGGTAATGAGCAGTTCTTC. Protein product: CASSLWVRSSGSGNEQFF.

The V gene is TRBV27, the J gene TRBJ1-1, with TRBD1 matching 7 bases. CDR1 is MNHEY and CDR2 is SMNVEV in the germline V gene (reference sequence). The CDR3 runs to 13 residues. V lost 5 bases to trimming and J lost 8 bases; unmatched junction nucleotides: 8. The CDR3 DNA follows: TGTGCCAGCAGTGAGGGGGCGGGCCGAGAAGCTTTCTTT. It yields the protein CASSEGAGREAFF.

The gene calls are TRBV5-6 and TRBJ2-2; 7 nucleotides agree with TRBD2. The ends lost 3 bases at V and 7 bases at J; junction bases unmatched: 3. CDR1 is SGHDT, CDR2 YYEEEE, per germline. The CDR3 extends over 13 amino acids. The DNA of the CDR3 is TGTGCCAGCAGCTCGGGCGGGAGCGGGGAGCTGTTTTTT. Its protein is CASSSGGSGELFF.

In its sample, this clone was seen a few times. The V and J genes are TRBV5-6 and TRBJ2-2; D remains unclear. The germline V gene encodes CDR1 SGHDT and CDR2 YYEEEE. Deletions cut 6 bases from V and 2 bases from J, with 2 bases between. There are 11 residues in the CDR3. CDR3 protein: CASTNTGELFF. The CDR3 nucleotides read TGTGCCAGCACCAACACCGGGGAGCTGTTTTTT.

The chain employs TRBV7-9 and TRBJ2-1, with 9 bases identical to TRBD2. CDR3 size: 16 residues. Germline CDR1 and CDR2: SEHNR and FQNEAQ (reference sequence). The J segment lost 5 bases and the V segment lost 4 bases, leaving 9 bases of the junction unmatched. Here the CDR3 reads CASSSPRGGLDNEQFF. DNA for the CDR3: TGTGCCAGCAGCTCCCCGCGGGGGGGTTTGGACAATGAGCAGTTCTTC.

This chain joins TRBV5-1 and TRBJ2-7, with D hard to call. CDR1 and CDR2 from the germline V gene are SGHRS and YFSETQ. The CDR3 extends over 9 amino acids. CDR3 nucleotide sequence: TGCGCTCATCACCACGAGCAGTACTTC. This encodes CAHHHEQYF.

For this clone: Distinct nucleotide sequences in the sample also encode this CDR3. This sequence joins TRBV15 and TRBJ2-2, with D unclear. The CDR3 is 13 residues long. Deletions cut 1 base from V and 5 bases from J, with 5 bases between. From germline, CDR1 is LNHNV and CDR2 YYDKDF (reference sequence). The CDR3 DNA reads TGTGCCACCAGCAGAGTCGGAACCGGGGAGCTGTTTTTT. This sequence encodes CATSRVGTGELFF.

The chain is built from TRBV28 and TRBJ2-1; D is unclear. This CDR3 region has 13 residues. The V end was cut by 5 bases, the J end by 7 bases, with 12 bases between. Germline CDR1 reads MDHEN; CDR2 reads SYDVKM. The CDR3 DNA is TGTGCCAGCAGTCCTTCCGGGTGGAATGAGCAGTTCTTC. Translating it yields CASSPSGWNEQFF.

The chain carries TRBV27 and TRBJ1-1, with a weak D call TRBD1 (6 bases). The CDR3 spans 15 residues. Trimming took off 6 bases at V and 2 bases at J, with 16 bases between the two ends. The germline CDR1 and CDR2 sequences are MNHEY and SMNVEV (reference sequence). The CDR3 here is CASSPSMDSNTEAFF. Written as DNA, the CDR3 is TGTGCCAGCAGCCCCTCGATGGACAGCAACACTGAAGCTTTCTTT.

This rearrangement joins TRBV14 to TRBJ2-7, with TRBD1 matching over 9 bases. The CDR3 length is 15 residues. Germline V gene lookup returns CDR1 SGHDN and CDR2 FVKESK. V was clipped by 4 bases and J by 3 bases; unmatched bases: 7. Written as DNA, the CDR3 is TGTGCCAGCAGCCTAGGACAGGGGCCGTACTACGAGCAGTACTTC. Translation gives CASSLGQGPYYEQYF.

This sequence joins TRBV7-2 and TRBJ2-7; D gene ambiguous. CDR3 length equals 14 residues. V was clipped by 4 bases and J by 5 bases, with 15 bases between them. Germline CDR1 reads SGHTA; CDR2 reads FQGNSA. CDR3 in amino acids: CASSWAGVAHEQYF. CDR3 in DNA: TGTGCCAGCAGCTGGGCCGGAGTAGCCCACGAGCAGTACTTC. Looking up the rest from reference TRBV7-2 and TRBJ2-7 gives the full variable domain: GAGVSQSPSNKVTEKGKDVELRCDPISGHTALYWYRQSLGQGLEFLIYFQGNSAPDKSGLPSDRFSAERTGGSVSTLTIQRTQQEDSAVYLCASSWAGVAHEQYFGPGTRLTVT.